Sequencing of this T cell receptor (beta chain) was carried out in a study of PD-1 blockade in classical Hodgkin lymphoma. The study's findings and limits: Researchers reported that CD4+ TCR diversity, though not CD8+, rose significantly by C4D1. Individuals initiating nivolumab under 1 year after ASCT were excluded. Newly diagnosed patients had baseline TCR diversity that was reportedly lower than that of healthy donors.

As concerns this clone: Its antigen is unknown.

Sequencing used immunoSEQ multiplex PCR; TCRdb keeps in-frame clones, though not all of them. This sample has 12,000 or so clones, with 80% to 85% found just once. The CDR3 is made up of 11 amino acids. CDR1 MDHEN and CDR2 SYDVKM come from the germline V gene. The V and J ends lost 2 bases and 8 bases respectively, with 6 bases between them. Every patient was affected by relapse after autologous stem cell transplantation, while exposure to brentuximab vedotin was not uniform. Applied to thawed PBMCs, magnetic negative selection was the method used to isolate CD8+ T cells. The receptor was isolated from a human donor with classical Hodgkin lymphoma. The V and J genes are TRBV28 and TRBJ1-1, with D perhaps TRBD1 (5 bases). Sample: CD8+ T cells from blood, taken at baseline. The CDR3 sequence is CASSLGGEAFF. DNA of the CDR3: TGTGCCAGCAGTTTAGGGGGAGAAGCTTTCTTT.